This record concerns one T cell receptor (beta chain) sequence. Its antigen is unidentified. This sample stems from a study of T cell repertoires in cytomegalovirus infection. As for the study in general: Public TCR beta signature analysis indicated the presence of both CMV infection and matching HLA type.

TCRdb reprocessed the reads with MiXCR, giving one entry per CDR3 protein. The sample has 300,000 or so distinct CDR3 sequences; roughly 9.3% are singletons. The V gene's germline CDR1 is MNHEY and CDR2 SVGEGT. The CDR3 has 13 amino acids. V was pared by 2 bases and J by 4 bases, with 8 bases between. General study points: Frequencies of public TCR beta families were cumulated, and this identified carriers of CMV plus the relevant HLA. Within the response measured ex vivo, HLA-C-restricted CMV-specific TCR beta clonotypes were dominant.

The sequenced material came from PBMCs. The genes are TRBV6-2 or TRBV6-3 and TRBJ1-2, with unresolved D. The TCR sequence derives from a human donor in good health (CMV status not recorded). Some clones in this sample may be carry-over from other donors' samples. The CDR3 region has the DNA TGTGCCAGCAGTTACGACGGGATCTATGGCTACACCTTC. Its translation: CASSYDGIYGYTF.